What follows are 24 T cell receptor beta chains derived from one specimen sequenced in a study of early T cells in non-severe SARS-CoV-2 infection. A single record per CDR3 protein comes from TCRdb applying MiXCR to the 5' RACE reads. The sample has approximately 80,000 distinct CDR3 sequences, less than 15% seen once. Input material: whole blood. The receptors come from an adult who was a healthcare worker with PCR-confirmed SARS-CoV-2 infection or an uninfected control (not recorded which).

This clonotype has ten or more counts. J is TRBJ2-1 and V is TRBV29-1; 11 positions match TRBD2. Trimming removed 6 bases from V and 3 bases from J; junction bases left unmatched: 7. Germline assignment: CDR1 SQVTM and CDR2 ANQGSEA. The CDR3 runs to 15 residues. CDR3 nucleotide sequence: TGCAGCGTCACCAAACTAGCGGGAGACTACAATGAGCAGTTCTTC. Its protein is CSVTKLAGDYNEQFF.

The V call is TRBV28, the J call TRBJ2-3; the match to TRBD2 covers 10 bases. Germline V gives CDR1 MDHEN, CDR2 SYDVKM. The CDR3 totals 15 residues. After removal of 1 base from V and 8 bases from J, the junction contained 6 bases not matched to a gene. The CDR3 is CASSLFTSGAPTQYF. The CDR3 DNA sequence: TGTGCCAGCAGTTTATTTACTAGCGGGGCCCCTACGCAGTATTTT.

This clonotype was observed a handful of times. V and J are TRBV7-9 and TRBJ2-3; TRBD2 matches at 10 bases. The V and J ends lost 6 bases and 1 base, in that order; junction bases with no gene match: 7. The CDR3 spans 16 residues. Germline V lookup: CDR1 SEHNR, CDR2 FQNEAQ (reference sequence). Here the CDR3 DNA reads TGTGCCAGCAGGAGGGCGAGCGGGAGGGGCACAGATACGCAGTATTTT. Protein product: CASRRASGRGTDTQYF.

The rearrangement uses TRBV11-1 and TRBJ2-1; D uncertain. This CDR3 contains 18 residues. The V end lost 4 bases, the J end lost 0 bases, and 19 bases lay between the germline ends. Germline assignment: CDR1 SGHAT and CDR2 FQDESV (reference sequence). In nucleotides, the CDR3 is TGTGCCAGCAGCTACAACCTAGGCCAAGGGCCCTCCTACAATGAGCAGTTCTTC. It yields the protein CASSYNLGQGPSYNEQFF.

The chain recombines TRBV29-1 with TRBJ2-3, with D maybe TRBD2 (5 bases). This CDR3 is 15 amino acids long. CDR1 is SQVTM, CDR2 ANQGSEA, per germline. V lost 1 base to trimming and J lost 0 bases, with 11 bases between them. CDR3 coding DNA: TGCAGCGTTGAAGGCGGGCCGGCTAGCACAGATACGCAGTATTTT. It codes for CSVEGGPASTDTQYF.

This clonotype appeared a single time. V usage is TRBV11-1 and J usage is TRBJ1-2, with D unclear. V shed 5 bases and J shed 4 bases, with 8 bases lying between them. This CDR3 comprises 12 residues. Germline values: CDR1 SGHAT, CDR2 FQDESV (reference sequence). DNA for the CDR3: TGTGCCAGCAGCGAGGACGGCTATGGCTACACCTTC. Protein sequence: CASSEDGYGYTF.

This clonotype was observed a few times. This CDR3 is CASSVGPVEDTQYF. In DNA, the CDR3 is TGTGCCAGCAGCGTCGGGCCAGTTGAAGATACGCAGTATTTT. The chain links TRBV9 to TRBJ2-3; unclear D gene. The V gene lost 2 bases and the J gene lost 5 bases, with 12 bases spanning the gap. The CDR3 runs to 14 residues. Germline assignment: CDR1 SGDLS and CDR2 YYNGEE.

The sample holds a few counts of this clonotype. The chain combines TRBV5-1 with TRBJ2-5; weak D call: TRBD2 (6 bases). The V and J ends lost 4 bases and 4 bases respectively, with 11 bases between them. CDR3 size: 13 residues. Germline V gives CDR1 SGHRS, CDR2 YFSETQ. CDR3 bases: TGCGCCAGCAGCCGCGGGACCTCAGAGACCCAGTACTTC. It yields the protein CASSRGTSETQYF. Filled out from reference TRBV5-1 and TRBJ2-5, the complete variable domain reads KAGVTQTPRYLIKTRGQQVTLSCSPISGHRSVSWYQQTPGQGLQFLFEYFSETQRNKGNFPGRFSGRQFSNSRSEMNVSTLELGDSALYLCASSRGTSETQYFGPGTRLLVL.

Worth noting for this clonotype: A junction end diverges from the germline sequence, so it may reflect a read error. The V and J genes are TRBV7-2 and TRBJ1-3; no reliable D call. Looked up from germline, CDR1 is SGHTA and CDR2 is FQGNSA. The CDR3 length is 15 residues. In nucleotides, the CDR3 is TGTGCCAGCACCGTTACCCATGGCTCTGAAAACACCATATATTTT. Translated: CASTVTHGSENTIYF.

This clonotype was found a few times. The chain links TRBV7-3 to TRBJ1-1; possibly TRBD1 for D (5 bases). The CDR3 contains 14 residues. CDR1 is SGHTA, CDR2 FQGTGA, per germline. Trimming stripped 1 base from V and 6 bases from J, with 12 bases between. In DNA form, the CDR3 reads TGTGCCAGCAGCTTAAATAGCAGGGTGGCTGAAGCTTTCTTT. Amino acids: CASSLNSRVAEAFF.

The rearrangement links TRBV24-1 to TRBJ2-1; the match to TRBD1 covers 9 bases. The CDR3 extends over 17 amino acids. The germline V gene encodes CDR1 KGHDR and CDR2 SFDVKD. Trimming cost V 9 bases and J 8 bases; bases outside gene matches: 19. The CDR3 coding sequence is TGTGCCACCGGAGTATTGGGGGGACAGGGTTCCGTGGATGAGCAGTTCTTC. This gives the protein CATGVLGGQGSVDEQFF.

The chain links TRBV5-5 to TRBJ2-2, with 7 bases aligning to TRBD1. V dropped 4 bases and J dropped 1; count of bases not matched to a gene: 7. The CDR3 consists of 16 residues. In germline, CDR1 is SGHKS, CDR2 YYEKEE (reference sequence). CDR3 bases: TGTGCCAGCAGCGATAGGTACAGGGGGAACACCGGGGAGCTGTTTTTT. Translated, it gives CASSDRYRGNTGELFF.

This clonotype showed up many times. The chain is built from TRBV7-9 and TRBJ1-2, with D perhaps TRBD1 (5 bases). V dropped 10 bases and J dropped 0 bases, with 18 bases sitting between them. Germline CDR1 SEHNR, CDR2 FQNEAQ (reference sequence). The CDR3 consists of 15 residues. The CDR3 protein is CATDPGTEANYGYTF. In DNA form, the CDR3 reads TGTGCCACCGATCCCGGGACTGAGGCTAACTATGGCTACACCTTC.

This clonotype was detected only a few times. This chain links TRBV27 with TRBJ2-7; no clear D. V was pared by 8 bases and J by 6 bases, with 17 bases between. This CDR3 is built from 13 residues. Germline loops: CDR1 MNHEY, CDR2 SMNVEV (reference sequence). The CDR3 DNA is TGTGCCAGCGGCGACCGGGTCCCCGGCGAGCAGTACTTC. Translating gives CASGDRVPGEQYF.

This clonotype was counted between two and nine times. The rearrangement joins TRBV24-1 to TRBJ1-2; no clear D gene. Trimming removed 4 bases from V and 3 bases from J, with 5 bases in between. The CDR3 spans 12 residues. Germline values: CDR1 KGHDR, CDR2 SFDVKD. This CDR3 reads CATSDRYYGYTF. CDR3 in DNA: TGTGCCACCAGTGACAGATACTATGGCTACACCTTC.

This sequence joins TRBV24-1 and TRBJ2-1, with D perhaps given as TRBD1 or TRBD2 (7 bases each). There are 18 residues in the CDR3. V lost 3 bases, J lost 2 bases, and 19 bases lay in between. In germline, CDR1 is KGHDR, CDR2 SFDVKD. The CDR3 protein is CATSDRTGGGGPYNEQFF. CDR3 nucleotide sequence: TGTGCCACCAGTGATCGGACAGGAGGGGGAGGGCCCTACAATGAGCAGTTCTTC.

This clonotype was counted many times. V gene TRBV7-9 combines with J gene TRBJ2-7, with TRBD2 as a possible D gene (5 bases). V lost 4 bases, J lost 9 bases, and 13 bases lay in between. The CDR3 consists of 12 residues. The germline V gene has CDR1 SEHNR and CDR2 FQNEAQ (reference sequence). The DNA of the CDR3 is TGTGCCAGCAGCTCCTGGGCCGAGGGGCAGTACTTC. Translating it yields CASSSWAEGQYF.

V usage is TRBV10-3 and J usage is TRBJ2-7; TRBD2 aligns across 9 bases. Losses at the gene ends were 10 bases for V and 5 bases for J; bases not matched to a gene: 12. Germline lookup yields CDR1 ENHRY and CDR2 SYGVKD. CDR3 size: 14 residues. The CDR3 coding sequence is TGTGCCACCAGGGTAGCGGGAGCAAGGGACGAGCAGTACTTC. Its translation is CATRVAGARDEQYF.

This clonotype was seen only a few times. The V and J genes are TRBV7-6 and TRBJ2-3; D uncertain. Germline lookup yields CDR1 SGHVS and CDR2 FNYEAQ. V gave up 5 bases and J gave up 2 bases, with 11 bases separating them. The CDR3 loop spans 14 amino acids. The CDR3 DNA reads as TGTGCCAGCAGCCCCGAAAGTATCACAGATACGCAGTATTTT. Protein product: CASSPESITDTQYF.

This clonotype appeared a few times. V gene TRBV7-9 combines with J gene TRBJ2-1; 14 bases match TRBD2. Germline trimming cut 4 bases from V and 9 bases from J; bases unmatched to any gene: 5. The CDR3 has 15 residues. The germline V gene encodes CDR1 SEHNR and CDR2 FQNEAQ (reference sequence). In DNA form, the CDR3 reads TGTGCCAGCAGCTACCTGGGACTAGCGGGAGTTGAGCAGTTCTTC. Amino acids: CASSYLGLAGVEQFF.

This clonotype has a handful of counts. This chain joins TRBV6-4 and TRBJ2-7; no clear D. The germline CDR1 and CDR2 sequences are MRHNA and SNTAGT. The germline V and J ends were trimmed by 8 bases and 0 bases, with 14 bases remaining between them. The CDR3 contains 14 residues. CDR3 in amino acids: CASPPRKDSYEQYF. The CDR3 region has the DNA TGTGCCAGCCCCCCGCGAAAGGACTCCTACGAGCAGTACTTC.

The sample holds many counts of this clonotype. This sequence joins TRBV7-2 and TRBJ2-1, with TRBD2 matching 14 bases. CDR3 size: 16 residues. The germline CDR1 and CDR2 sequences are SGHTA and FQGNSA. With 5 bases clipped from V and 6 bases from J, the junction kept 6 bases outside the gene matches. In nucleotides, the CDR3 is TGTGCCAGCAGCCCGCCGGGACTAGCGGGGGCCAATGAGCAGTTCTTC. This translates into CASSPPGLAGANEQFF.

This clonotype was found many times. This chain uses TRBV28 with TRBJ2-3, with 10 bases aligning to TRBD2. Germline CDR1 MDHEN, CDR2 SYDVKM. The V and J ends lost 2 bases and 2 bases, in that order; junction bases with no gene match: 4. CDR3 size: 16 residues. In DNA, the CDR3 is TGTGCCAGCAGTTTAACTAGCGGGGCTAACACAGATACGCAGTATTTT. It is translated as CASSLTSGANTDTQYF.

This clonotype was observed at least ten times. The chain links TRBV6-5 to TRBJ1-4; D is possibly TRBD1 (5 bases). Trimming took 0 bases from V and 12 from J, leaving 11 bases between them. CDR3 length: 13 amino acids. Germline CDR1 is MNHEY and CDR2 is SVGAGI. The CDR3 loop is CASSYSSGTELFF. CDR3 in DNA: TGTGCCAGCAGTTACTCTAGCGGGACTGAACTGTTTTTT.